This entry lists 21 T cell receptor beta chains sequenced from one sample in a study of shared T cell receptors in the human thymus. The table came from immunoSEQ multiplex PCR; TCRdb's copy has only in-frame clones and leaves some out. The sample records around 730,000 clones, 70% to 90% being singletons. The sample also formed part of further work on human thymus T cells.

The sequencing input was thymocytes. The receptors come from a girl less than two years old with a congenital heart defect.

The V call is TRBV28, the J call TRBJ2-6; 11 bases are shared with TRBD2. CDR1 MDHEN and CDR2 SYDVKM come from the germline V gene. Germline trimming cut 7 bases from V and 0 bases from J; bases unmatched to any gene: 17. The CDR3 is 21 amino acids. This chain's CDR3 is CASNTYGDSGLAVSGANVLTF. CDR3 nucleotides: TGTGCCAGCAACACTTATGGGGATTCGGGACTAGCGGTCTCTGGGGCCAACGTCCTGACTTTC. Filled out from reference TRBV28 and TRBJ2-6, the complete variable domain reads DVKVTQSSRYLVKRTGEKVFLECVQDMDHENMFWYRQDPGLGLRLIYFSYDVKMKEKGDIPEGYSVSREKKERFSLILESASTNQTSMYLCASNTYGDSGLAVSGANVLTFGAGSRLTVL.

This clone showed up just a few times. The genes are TRBV4-1 and TRBJ2-7; 8 positions match TRBD1. The CDR3 totals 16 residues. Per germline, CDR1 MGHRA and CDR2 YSYEKL. The ends lost 0 bases at V and 1 base at J; junction bases unmatched: 5. CDR3 sequence reads: CASSQEDRARSYEQYF. The CDR3 coding sequence is TGCGCCAGCAGCCAAGAGGACAGGGCCCGATCCTACGAGCAGTACTTC.

Written as DNA, the CDR3 is TGTGCCAGCACTACCTGGACAGATACGCAGTATTTT. Translation gives CASTTWTDTQYF. This chain links TRBV2 with TRBJ2-3, with no clear D. This CDR3 contains 12 residues. Trimming shortened V by 7 bases and J by 3 bases, and 8 bases separated the two germline ends. The germline V gene encodes CDR1 SNHLY and CDR2 FYNNEI.

The V gene is TRBV5-6, the J gene TRBJ2-1, with D unclear. Trimming pared 4 bases from V and 6 bases from J, leaving 17 bases between. CDR1 and CDR2 (germline): SGHDT, YYEEEE. CDR3 length: 15 residues. CDR3 nucleotide sequence: TGTGCCAGCAGCGCCCTAGATGCCGATTTCAATGAGCAGTTCTTC. Translated, it gives CASSALDADFNEQFF.

Concerning this clone itself: The conserved closing phenylalanine or tryptophan is absent in this CDR3, likely reflecting a read error. The V call is TRBV23-1, the J call TRBJ2-4; D is perhaps TRBD1 (6 bases). TRBV23-1 is placed among ORFs of uncertain function. The CDR3 has 15 residues. V was cut by 3 bases and J by 3 bases, with 12 bases left in between. DNA of the CDR3: TGCGCCAGCAGTCACAGGACAGTGAGCAAAAACATTCAGTACCTC. Translation gives CASSHRTVSKNIQYL.

The chain combines TRBV27 with TRBJ2-7; 10 positions agree with TRBD1. Germline lookup yields CDR1 MNHEY and CDR2 SMNVEV (reference sequence). The CDR3 consists of 15 residues. Trimming cost V 3 bases and J 5 bases; bases outside gene matches: 7. In DNA form, the CDR3 reads TGTGCCAGCAGTTTTCCGGGACAGGGGATCCACGAGCAGTACTTC. Residues: CASSFPGQGIHEQYF.

The chain employs TRBV4-1 and TRBJ2-4; a possible D gene is TRBD2 (7 bases). The germline V gene encodes CDR1 MGHRA and CDR2 YSYEKL. V shed 4 bases and J shed 3 bases, with 25 bases lying between them. This CDR3 is built from 19 residues. CDR3 nucleotides: TGCGCCAGCAGCCCCCGACGGACAGTAGAGACTAGCCGCAAAAACATTCAGTACTTC. This encodes CASSPRRTVETSRKNIQYF.

The V and J genes are TRBV18 and TRBJ2-1; 12 positions agree with TRBD1. Germline V CDR1 and CDR2: KGHSH, LQKENI. This CDR3 contains 15 residues. V was clipped by 2 bases and J by 7 bases; unmatched bases: 3. The CDR3 reads CASSPGTGGRNEQFF. The CDR3 coding sequence is TGTGCCAGCTCACCAGGGACAGGGGGCAGGAATGAGCAGTTCTTC.

The chain joins TRBV10-3 to TRBJ2-7, with TRBD1 as a possible D gene (6 bases). The CDR3 spans 15 residues. Per the germline V gene, CDR1 is ENHRY and CDR2 is SYGVKD. The V end was cut by 10 bases, the J end by 4 bases, with 23 bases between. The CDR3 DNA reads as TGTGCCACGAGAGATTTTGGGGGCGGTCGATACGAGCAGTACTTC. Protein: CATRDFGGGRYEQYF.

The chain employs TRBV5-1 and TRBJ2-7; 7 nucleotides match TRBD1. The trim removed 2 bases at V and 3 bases at J, leaving 8 bases unmatched. Germline CDR1 SGHRS, CDR2 YFSETQ. The CDR3 is 15 residues long. As DNA, the CDR3 is TGCGCCAGCAGCTTCCTCCGGGACAGAGACTACGAGCAGTACTTC. Encoded protein: CASSFLRDRDYEQYF.

The CDR3 here is CASSIVLVGFGDRGYYGYTF. The CDR3 DNA is TGTGCCAGTAGTATAGTTCTGGTTGGCTTCGGGGACAGGGGTTACTATGGCTACACCTTC. The V and J genes are TRBV19 and TRBJ1-2; 10 bases agree with TRBD1. V gave up 1 base and J gave up 3 bases; unmatched junction bases: 17. The germline CDR1 and CDR2 sequences are LNHDA and SQIVND (reference sequence). The CDR3 runs 20 residues.

The rearrangement joins TRBV5-1 to TRBJ2-7; 8 bases match TRBD1. Germline V gives CDR1 SGHRS, CDR2 YFSETQ. CDR3 length: 17 amino acids. Unmatched junction bases numbered 15, after V lost 5 bases and J lost 2 bases. CDR3 loop: CASRAWMDRDGPYEQYF. CDR3 DNA sequence: TGCGCCAGCAGGGCATGGATGGACAGGGATGGCCCCTACGAGCAGTACTTC.

This clone has just one count. The chain links TRBV28 to TRBJ2-1; weak D call: TRBD2 (5 bases). CDR1 and CDR2 (germline): MDHEN, SYDVKM. Trimming removed 3 bases from V and 7 bases from J, with 13 bases in between. The CDR3 runs 14 residues. The CDR3 protein is CASSFLGSGNEQFF. In DNA form, the CDR3 reads TGTGCCAGCAGTTTTCTAGGGTCGGGGAATGAGCAGTTCTTC.

The chain joins TRBV9 to TRBJ1-2; 9 bases fit TRBD1. The CDR3 is made up of 14 amino acids. Per germline, CDR1 SGDLS and CDR2 YYNGEE. The V segment lost 4 bases and the J segment 8 bases; nucleotides outside the gene matches: 9. The CDR3 reads CASSQQQGAWGYTF. The DNA of the CDR3 is TGTGCCAGCAGCCAGCAACAGGGGGCGTGGGGCTACACCTTC.

The chain uses TRBV6-6 and TRBJ2-3; D is uncertain. Germline V gene sequence: CDR1 MNHNY, CDR2 SVGAGI (reference sequence). V was cut by 5 bases and J by 2 bases, with 8 bases left in between. The CDR3 has 13 residues. The CDR3 nucleotides are TGTGCCAGCAGTCCTACGTTCACAGATACGCAGTATTTT. Its protein product is CASSPTFTDTQYF.

J is TRBJ2-7 and V is TRBV5-1; a weak D match, TRBD2 (5 bases). The CDR3 has 15 residues. V was shortened by 2 bases and J by 0 bases, with 12 bases between the two germline ends. Looked up from germline, CDR1 is SGHRS and CDR2 is YFSETQ. For the CDR3, the DNA is TGCGCCAGCAGCTTACTAGTTCAGAGCTCCTACGAGCAGTACTTC. This encodes CASSLLVQSSYEQYF.

The chain employs TRBV28 and TRBJ1-5; weak D call: TRBD1 (5 bases). CDR1 MDHEN and CDR2 SYDVKM come from the germline V gene. This CDR3 is built from 14 residues. Trimming took 2 bases from V and 2 from J, leaving 7 bases between them. CDR3 DNA sequence: TGTGCCAGCAGTTTAGCCAGGGGCAATCAGCCCCAGCATTTT. Translated: CASSLARGNQPQHF. Supplemented by reference TRBV28 and TRBJ1-5, the full variable domain reads DVKVTQSSRYLVKRTGEKVFLECVQDMDHENMFWYRQDPGLGLRLIYFSYDVKMKEKGDIPEGYSVSREKKERFSLILESASTNQTSMYLCASSLARGNQPQHFGDGTRLSIL.

The chain is built from TRBV6-1 and TRBJ2-1; 7 bases are a match to TRBD1. Per germline, CDR1 MNHNS and CDR2 SASEGT. Trimming removed 2 bases from V and 1 base from J; junction bases left unmatched: 17. The CDR3 loop spans 20 amino acids. DNA for the CDR3: TGTGCCAGCAGTGAAAAAGGGACAGACTTAATTCGTGGTTCCTACAATGAGCAGTTCTTC. This encodes CASSEKGTDLIRGSYNEQFF.

The V gene is TRBV6-5, the J gene TRBJ1-1, with TRBD1 as a possible D gene (6 bases). The CDR3 totals 14 residues. The V gene's germline CDR1 is MNHEY and CDR2 SVGAGI. V lost 2 bases to trimming and J lost 6 bases, with 13 bases between them. Written as DNA, the CDR3 is TGTGCCAGCAGTTACATCCCAACAGGGTCTGAAGCTTTCTTT. Protein: CASSYIPTGSEAFF.

This clone has only one observation. The chain is built from TRBV14 and TRBJ1-1; D might be TRBD1 (5 bases). V lost 0 bases and J 3 bases, leaving 11 bases between the germline ends. The length of the CDR3 is 15 residues. From germline, CDR1 is SGHDN and CDR2 FVKESK. The CDR3: CASSQDRGRDTEAFF. CDR3 nucleotides: TGTGCCAGCAGCCAAGATCGAGGCAGGGACACTGAAGCTTTCTTT.

V and J are TRBV7-2 and TRBJ2-5; TRBD1 aligns across 8 bases. The CDR3 sequence is 17 residues long. The V segment lost 4 bases and the J segment 4 bases; nucleotides outside the gene matches: 14. CDR1 and CDR2 from the germline V gene are SGHTA and FQGNSA. The CDR3, as DNA: TGTGCCAGCAGCTCCCCCCGTGACAGGGGCGTCCGAGAGACCCAGTACTTC. Translating gives CASSSPRDRGVRETQYF.